The 27 T cell receptor beta chains given below trace back to one sample, sequenced in a study of T-cell memory formation after mild COVID-19. Each CDR3 protein gets one entry after TCRdb re-called the 5' RACE reads with MiXCR. Among 340,000 or so distinct CDR3 sequences listed, roughly 13% were seen once. The sequenced material came from PBMCs or a T cell subset sorted from them (not recorded which). The receptors come from a man aged 18 to 30 who had mild COVID-19 (a few samples of this study predate the infection). Cell type and time point are not known.

V gene TRBV29-1 combines with J gene TRBJ2-5, with 7 bases matching TRBD2. Germline assignment: CDR1 SQVTM and CDR2 ANQGSEA. The V segment lost 8 bases and the J segment 7 bases; nucleotides outside the gene matches: 7. CDR3 length: 11 residues. The CDR3 nucleotides are TGCAGCCATTTTACGGGGGGGACCCAGTACTTC. Its protein product is CSHFTGGTQYF.

V gene TRBV24-1 combines with J gene TRBJ2-5, with no clear D. V dropped 0 bases and J dropped 9 bases, with 13 bases sitting between them. The V gene's germline CDR1 is KGHDR and CDR2 SFDVKD. The CDR3 covers 14 residues. CDR3 coding DNA: TGTGCCACCAGTGATTTGTCACGGAGAGAAGCCCAGTACTTC. Residues: CATSDLSRREAQYF.

This chain joins TRBV6-2 or TRBV6-3 and TRBJ1-4; 8 bases are shared with TRBD1. The CDR3 length is 16 residues. V lost 2 bases, J lost 6 bases, and 8 bases stayed unmatched. The germline V gene has CDR1 MNHEY and CDR2 SVGEGT. The chain's CDR3 is CASSYGQGAGYEKLFF. The CDR3 nucleotides read TGTGCCAGCAGTTACGGCCAGGGGGCTGGATATGAAAAACTGTTTTTT.

This clonotype was found many times. This rearrangement joins TRBV5-1 to TRBJ1-1; D is undetermined. CDR1 and CDR2 from the germline V gene are SGHRS and YFSETQ. The CDR3 covers 12 residues. The CDR3 DNA is TGCGTGGATGTCCATGGGGACACTGAAGCTTTCTTT. As protein: CVDVHGDTEAFF.

The rearrangement joins TRBV6-7 to TRBJ1-1, with a weak D call TRBD1 (5 bases). TRBV6-7 is sorted into the ORF group, with uncertain function. V lost 6 bases to trimming and J lost 7 bases, with 12 bases between them. There are 12 residues in the CDR3. The CDR3 loop is CASSYIGVEAFF. The DNA of the CDR3 is TGTGCCAGCAGCTACATAGGGGTTGAAGCTTTCTTT.

The V and J genes are TRBV20-1 and TRBJ2-7; D is possibly TRBD1 or TRBD2 (5 bases each). The germline gives CDR1 DFQATT, CDR2 SNEGSKA (reference sequence). This CDR3 has 15 amino acids. Trimming removed 5 bases from V and 1 base from J, with 18 bases in between. As DNA, the CDR3 is TGCAGTGCTCAGAAACGAGGGACGGCTTCCTACGAGCAGTACTTC. Translated: CSAQKRGTASYEQYF.

The genes are TRBV14 and TRBJ1-3; weak D call: TRBD1 (5 bases). Trimming left V 1 base short and J 0 bases short, with 10 bases between. The germline V gene encodes CDR1 SGHDN and CDR2 FVKESK. The CDR3 has 16 amino acids. The CDR3 sequence: CASSQAGTISGNTIYF. The CDR3 DNA reads TGTGCCAGCAGCCAAGCGGGGACGATCTCTGGAAACACCATATATTTT.

The chain is built from TRBV20-1 and TRBJ2-7, with D perhaps matching TRBD2 (7 bases). The CDR3 length is 15 residues. The ends were cut back, 2 bases at V and 2 bases at J, with 16 bases in the middle. CDR1 and CDR2 from the germline V gene are DFQATT and SNEGSKA (reference sequence). The chain's CDR3 is CSARPLGGGPYEQYF. The CDR3 DNA reads as TGCAGTGCTAGACCATTGGGAGGGGGACCCTACGAGCAGTACTTC.

The rearrangement links TRBV10-1 to TRBJ2-1; D possibly corresponds to TRBD2 (5 bases). This CDR3 comprises 14 residues. CDR1 and CDR2 from the germline V gene are WNHNN and SYGVQD (reference sequence). V was cut by 4 bases and J by 6 bases, with 13 bases left in between. The DNA for the CDR3 is TGCGCCAGCAGTGTTCGGGGTCCGAGCAATGAGCAGTTCTTC. Translated, it gives CASSVRGPSNEQFF.

This rearrangement joins TRBV4-1 to TRBJ2-3; 14 bases are shared with TRBD2. The CDR3 has 17 amino acids. Losses at the gene ends were 6 bases for V and 6 bases for J; bases not matched to a gene: 11. Per germline, CDR1 MGHRA and CDR2 YSYEKL. CDR3 protein: CASSLGLAGVSQDTQYF. As DNA, the CDR3 is TGCGCCAGCAGTCTGGGACTAGCGGGGGTGAGCCAGGATACGCAGTATTTT.

The J gene is TRBJ2-7, the V gene TRBV15; D is unclear. Trimming left V 0 bases short and J 2 bases short, with 14 bases between. CDR1 is LNHNV, CDR2 YYDKDF, per germline (reference sequence). This CDR3 has 16 residues. CDR3 nucleotide sequence: TGTGCCACCAGCAGAGAGAACGGGTTAGTTGCCTACGAGCAGTACTTC. It encodes CATSRENGLVAYEQYF.

The gene calls are TRBV28 and TRBJ1-1; no clear D gene. The CDR3 has 15 amino acids. The V gene lost 3 bases and the J gene lost 6 bases, with 17 bases spanning the gap. CDR1 is MDHEN, CDR2 SYDVKM, per germline. CDR3 sequence (DNA): TGTGCCAGCAGTTTCCATAGTGCCGGGAGCTCTGAAGCTTTCTTT. Amino acids: CASSFHSAGSSEAFF. The full variable domain, completed using reference TRBV28 and TRBJ1-1, is DVKVTQSSRYLVKRTGEKVFLECVQDMDHENMFWYRQDPGLGLRLIYFSYDVKMKEKGDIPEGYSVSREKKERFSLILESASTNQTSMYLCASSFHSAGSSEAFFGQGTRLTVV.

This sequence joins TRBV29-1 and TRBJ2-3; TRBD1 agrees at 7 bases. V trimming: 4 bases; J trimming: 0 bases; junction bases outside the gene matches: 10. The germline gives CDR1 SQVTM, CDR2 ANQGSEA. CDR3 length equals 16 residues. For the CDR3, the DNA is TGCAGCGTTGCGGGACAGCCTTATATTAGCACAGATACGCAGTATTTT. This gives the protein CSVAGQPYISTDTQYF.

This chain joins TRBV5-1 and TRBJ2-3; 7 bases match TRBD2. The CDR3 extends over 14 amino acids. CDR1 and CDR2 from the germline V gene are SGHRS and YFSETQ. The trim removed 4 bases at V and 6 bases at J, leaving 8 bases unmatched. CDR3 bases: TGCGCCAGCAGCCGGGACTATCGGTTTGATACGCAGTATTTT. Its translation: CASSRDYRFDTQYF.

This clonotype was observed a few times. This chain links TRBV7-2 with TRBJ2-5; D gene ambiguous. This CDR3 is 14 amino acids long. V lost 1 base, J lost 5 bases, and 11 bases lay in between. The germline V gene has CDR1 SGHTA and CDR2 FQGNSA. DNA for the CDR3: TGTGCCAGCAGCTTAGAGGCTGGTTGGGAGACCCAGTACTTC. The encoded protein is CASSLEAGWETQYF.

A few counts support this clonotype. V is TRBV4-1 and J is TRBJ1-3; D is unclear. Per germline, CDR1 MGHRA and CDR2 YSYEKL. CDR3 size: 17 residues. V lost 3 bases and J 0 bases, leaving 15 bases between the germline ends. In nucleotides, the CDR3 is TGCGCCAGCAGCCAGATGGCCCCAAGAAACTCTGGAAACACCATATATTTT. Translation: CASSQMAPRNSGNTIYF.

The chain links TRBV5-1 to TRBJ2-1; no clear D gene. The CDR3 length is 15 residues. Germline CDR1 reads SGHRS; CDR2 reads YFSETQ. Between the trimmed V and J ends, which lost 0 bases and 0 bases, there was a span of 7 bases. Written as DNA, the CDR3 is TGCGCCAGCAGCTTGGTACACCTCTCCTACAATGAGCAGTTCTTC. It translates to CASSLVHLSYNEQFF.

This clonotype was seen a handful of times. This CDR3 is CASSLGTGGFYEQYV. CDR3 nucleotides: TGTGCCAGCAGTTTAGGGACAGGGGGCTTTTACGAGCAGTACGTC. The chain carries TRBV27 and TRBJ2-7, with 12 bases aligning to TRBD1. The germline V gene encodes CDR1 MNHEY and CDR2 SMNVEV (reference sequence). CDR3 length equals 15 residues. The junction had 3 bases not matched to a gene; V was cut back by 2 bases and J by 4 bases.

This clonotype was seen only a few times. The chain combines TRBV6-1 with TRBJ2-7; 7 bases are a match to TRBD1. After removal of 7 bases from V and 4 bases from J, the junction contained 13 bases not matched to a gene. CDR1 is MNHNS, CDR2 SASEGT, per germline. CDR3 length: 15 residues. CDR3 nucleotide sequence: TGTGCCAGCATGGAGTCCCCGGGACAGAATTACGAGCAGTACGTC. This sequence encodes CASMESPGQNYEQYV.

This clonotype has a count of ten or more. This chain joins TRBV11-2 and TRBJ2-1; a weak D match, TRBD2 (6 bases). The V end was cut by 2 bases, the J end by 3 bases, with 17 bases between. The CDR3 has 17 amino acids. CDR1 is SGHAT, CDR2 FQNNGV, per germline. CDR3 amino acids: CASSLHGEAGNYNEQFF. The CDR3 DNA is TGTGCCAGCAGCTTACATGGGGAGGCAGGGAACTACAATGAGCAGTTCTTC.

In its sample, this clonotype was seen many times. The chain uses TRBV10-3 and TRBJ1-2; D not resolved. Between the trimmed V and J ends, which lost 4 bases and 4 bases, there was a span of 4 bases. Germline V gene data show CDR1 as ENHRY and CDR2 as SYGVKD. CDR3 length equals 11 residues. The DNA of the CDR3 is TGTGCCATCAGTGGCCCCTATGGCTACACCTTC. Translation gives CAISGPYGYTF.

V usage is TRBV21-1 and J usage is TRBJ2-7; the D call TRBD2 from the table was never checked on the DNA. TRBV21-1 is termed a pseudogene. CDR3 length: 18 amino acids. Here the CDR3 reads CASSKEPGGREGYYEQYV. CDR3 sequence (DNA): TGTGCCAGCAGCAAAGAGCCCGGGGGGAGGGAGGGGTACTACGAGCAGTACGTC.

This clonotype was picked up a small number of times. This sequence joins TRBV23-1 and TRBJ1-3, with D possibly matching TRBD1 (5 bases). TRBV23-1 is known as an ORF, though its function is uncertain. The CDR3 runs 12 residues. V was trimmed by 11 bases and J by 4 bases, leaving 12 bases between them. The CDR3 is CACPQGGNTIYF. The CDR3 DNA reads as TGCGCCTGCCCCCAGGGAGGAAACACCATATATTTT.

This clonotype was detected a few times. The chain is built from TRBV7-2 and TRBJ2-3, with D tentatively TRBD1 (6 bases). From germline, CDR1 is SGHTA and CDR2 FQGNSA. Trimming pared 1 base from V and 0 bases from J, leaving 11 bases between. The CDR3 is made up of 16 amino acids. The CDR3 loop reads CASSLEGVTSTDTQYF. CDR3 DNA: TGTGCCAGCAGCTTAGAGGGGGTCACTAGCACAGATACGCAGTATTTT.

Concerning this clonotype: A read error may produce the germline difference seen at one junction end. The chain combines TRBV3-1 with TRBJ1-1, with 8 bases identical to TRBD1. Per germline, CDR1 LGHDT and CDR2 YNNKEL (reference sequence). The CDR3 runs to 15 residues. In DNA, the CDR3 is TGTGCAAGCAGCCATGCCGGGACAGGAAACACTGAAGCTTTCTTT. Its protein is CASSHAGTGNTEAFF.

This clonotype was seen more than once but under ten times. The gene calls are TRBV5-8 and TRBJ2-1; no definite D call. This CDR3 is built from 12 residues. The V gene lost 2 bases and the J gene lost 7 bases, with 7 bases spanning the gap. Germline CDR1 and CDR2: SGHTS and YDEGEE. The CDR3 here is CASSFSRNEQFF. The CDR3 DNA sequence: TGTGCCAGCAGCTTCTCGAGGAATGAGCAGTTCTTC.

This clonotype occurred many times. CDR3 DNA: TGTGCCAGCAGCGTAGAGGACTCCTACAATGAGCAGTTCTTC. Translated: CASSVEDSYNEQFF. V and J are TRBV9 and TRBJ2-1; D gene uncertain. The CDR3 spans 14 residues. Germline CDR1 reads SGDLS; CDR2 reads YYNGEE. Trimming pared 0 bases from V and 0 bases from J, leaving 4 bases between.